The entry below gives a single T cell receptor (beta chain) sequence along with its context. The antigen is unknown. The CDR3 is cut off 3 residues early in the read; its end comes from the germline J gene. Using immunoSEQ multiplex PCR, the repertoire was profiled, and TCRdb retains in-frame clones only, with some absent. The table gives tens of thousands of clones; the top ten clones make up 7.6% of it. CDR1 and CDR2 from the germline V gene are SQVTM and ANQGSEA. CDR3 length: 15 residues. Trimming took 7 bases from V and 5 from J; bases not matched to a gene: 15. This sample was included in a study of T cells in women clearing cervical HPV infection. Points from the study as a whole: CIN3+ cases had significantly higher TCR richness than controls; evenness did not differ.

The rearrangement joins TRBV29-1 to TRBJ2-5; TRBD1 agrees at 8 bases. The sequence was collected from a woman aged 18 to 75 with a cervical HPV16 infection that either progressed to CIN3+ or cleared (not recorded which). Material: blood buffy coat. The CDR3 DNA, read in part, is TGCAGCGGCTCACCTCGACAGGGGAATTGGGAGACC. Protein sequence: CSGSPRQGNWET. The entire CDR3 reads CSGSPRQGNWETQYF.